This entry lists 25 T cell receptor beta chains sequenced from one sample in a study of technical replicates of blood from a few donors. Data came from immunoSEQ multiplex PCR; TCRdb stores just in-frame clones and leaves some out. The repertoire consists of roughly 79,000 clones, with around 92% occurring once and the leading ten covering 0.4% to 0.45%. The sample comprised T cells isolated from PBMCs. The receptors were sampled from a human donor in good health.

Regarding this clone: One end of the junction is discordant with germline, which a read error may explain. V usage is TRBV29-1 and J usage is TRBJ2-3; 9 bases fit TRBD1. The CDR3 is 11 amino acids. Germline V gene data show CDR1 as SQVTM and CDR2 as ANQGSEA. CDR3 in DNA: TGCAGCGTGGGCGGGACAGGGAAAGGCTCTTTT. Its translation is CSVGGTGKGSF.

The chain uses TRBV7-9 and TRBJ1-3; D unclear. The CDR3 totals 13 residues. Trimming stripped 5 bases from V and 0 bases from J, with 5 bases between. Looked up from germline, CDR1 is SEHNR and CDR2 is FQNEAQ (reference sequence). The CDR3 region is CASSPSSGNTIYF. The CDR3 region has the DNA TGTGCCAGCAGCCCATCCTCTGGAAACACCATATATTTT.

This chain connects TRBV10-3 to TRBJ2-1; D is perhaps TRBD1 (6 bases). Trimming stripped 10 bases from V and 5 bases from J, with 12 bases between. Germline-derived CDR1 and CDR2 are ENHRY and SYGVKD. This CDR3 has 12 residues. The CDR3 nucleotides are TGTGCCACCAAAAAGGGGGACAATGAGCAGTTCTTC. Residues: CATKKGDNEQFF.

The chain employs TRBV11-3 and TRBJ2-3, with 12 nucleotides matching TRBD2. V shed 9 bases, J shed 5 bases, and the junction held 9 bases outside the gene matches. From germline, CDR1 is SGHNT and CDR2 YENEEA. The length of the CDR3 is 15 residues. The CDR3 is CASKRLAGVVDTQYF. The CDR3 bases are TGTGCCAGTAAAAGACTAGCGGGAGTCGTAGATACGCAGTATTTT.

This clone came up a few times. The chain couples TRBV7-9 to TRBJ2-1; TRBD2 is a possible D gene (5 bases). V was clipped by 0 bases and J by 0 bases, with 6 bases between them. The CDR3 runs to 15 residues. The germline V gene encodes CDR1 SEHNR and CDR2 FQNEAQ (reference sequence). CDR3 loop: CASSLAGSSYNEQFF. DNA for the CDR3: TGTGCCAGCAGCTTAGCGGGGAGCTCCTACAATGAGCAGTTCTTC.

The CDR3 DNA follows: TGTGCCAGCAGCTTAGTGCCTAGCGGGACTGGGGCCAACGTCCTGACTTTC. Protein product: CASSLVPSGTGANVLTF. The chain is built from TRBV7-2 and TRBJ2-6; 9 bases align to TRBD2. Germline assignment: CDR1 SGHTA and CDR2 FQGNSA. The CDR3 contains 17 residues. The V segment lost 1 base and the J segment 2 bases; nucleotides outside the gene matches: 3.

The V and J genes are TRBV18 and TRBJ2-1; 12 bases fit TRBD2. Germline CDR1 is KGHSH and CDR2 is LQKENI. Trimming cost V 3 bases and J 7 bases; bases outside gene matches: 7. The CDR3 loop spans 16 amino acids. The CDR3 nucleotides read TGTGCCAGCTCACCTACGGGACTAGCGGGTGTTAATGAGCAGTTCTTC. Its translation: CASSPTGLAGVNEQFF.

J is TRBJ1-4 and V is TRBV25-1; D is unresolved. Trimming removed 1 base from V and 7 bases from J, with 10 bases in between. CDR3 length: 14 amino acids. The V gene's germline CDR1 is MGHDK and CDR2 SYGVNS. In nucleotides, the CDR3 is TGTGCCAGCAGTGAATTGGGTGAGGGTGAAAAACTGTTTTTT. Its translation is CASSELGEGEKLFF.

This clone occurred a few times. The V call is TRBV30, the J call TRBJ1-4, with D possibly matching TRBD1 (5 bases). CDR1 is GTSNPN and CDR2 is SVGIG in the germline V gene (reference sequence). The CDR3 spans 13 residues. The chain's CDR3 is CGLDAGIGEKLFF. CDR3 nucleotide sequence: TGTGGCCTGGATGCAGGGATCGGTGAAAAACTGTTTTTT.

This rearrangement joins TRBV5-1 to TRBJ1-5; no clear D gene. Germline CDR1 and CDR2: SGHRS and YFSETQ. V was shortened by 4 bases and J by 0 bases, with 14 bases between the two germline ends. This CDR3 comprises 16 residues. CDR3 in amino acids: CASSVGEAVSNQPQHF. CDR3 in DNA: TGCGCCAGCAGCGTCGGGGAGGCCGTTAGCAATCAGCCCCAGCATTTT.

This clone was recorded once. The chain is built from TRBV19 and TRBJ2-7; tentatively, D is TRBD2 (6 bases). The germline V gene has CDR1 LNHDA and CDR2 SQIVND (reference sequence). CDR3 length equals 17 residues. Trimming took 3 bases from V and 0 from J, leaving 18 bases between them. CDR3 residues: CASSIGWMGRTSYEQYF. The CDR3, as DNA: TGTGCCAGTAGTATCGGTTGGATGGGGAGGACCTCCTACGAGCAGTACTTC.

The chain uses TRBV7-6 and TRBJ2-2, with a weak D call TRBD1 (5 bases). The CDR3 sequence is 14 residues long. V lost 2 bases and J lost 1, with 5 bases in between. CDR1 is SGHVS, CDR2 FNYEAQ, per germline. Here the CDR3 DNA reads TGTGCCAGCAGCTTACAGGGGAACACCGGGGAGCTGTTTTTT. Protein: CASSLQGNTGELFF.

V gene TRBV6-1 combines with J gene TRBJ2-1; 12 bases are shared with TRBD2. V was pared by 2 bases and J by 7 bases, with 3 bases of the junction left unmatched. The CDR3 sequence is 15 residues long. CDR1 and CDR2 (germline): MNHNS, SASEGT. The CDR3 DNA is TGTGCCAGCAGTGAACTAGCGGGAGGGTTAAATGAGCAGTTCTTC. Translating it yields CASSELAGGLNEQFF.

The chain has TRBV30 and TRBJ1-4; 8 bases are shared with TRBD1. The length of the CDR3 is 12 residues. The junction had 5 bases not matched to a gene; V was cut back by 8 bases and J by 6 bases. CDR1 is GTSNPN and CDR2 is SVGIG in the germline V gene (reference sequence). The CDR3 nucleotides are TGTGCCGGGACAGGCGGGGATGAAAAACTGTTTTTT. This codes for CAGTGGDEKLFF.

The gene calls are TRBV6-1 and TRBJ2-7, with TRBD1 as a possible D gene (5 bases). V gave up 3 bases and J gave up 0 bases, with 9 bases separating them. This CDR3 comprises 14 residues. Germline V gene data show CDR1 as MNHNS and CDR2 as SASEGT. CDR3 loop: CASSEQGDSYEQYF. For the CDR3, the DNA is TGTGCCAGCAGTGAGCAGGGCGACTCCTACGAGCAGTACTTC.

The genes are TRBV10-3 and TRBJ1-2; D is ambiguous. V was cut by 2 bases and J by 5 bases, with 12 bases left in between. CDR3 length: 14 amino acids. Germline V gene lookup returns CDR1 ENHRY and CDR2 SYGVKD. The CDR3 DNA follows: TGTGCCATCAGTGAGGCGGTCCTACGTTATGGCTACACCTTC. Amino acids: CAISEAVLRYGYTF.

The genes are TRBV30 and TRBJ2-7, with 11 nucleotides matching TRBD1. CDR3 size: 16 residues. CDR1 and CDR2 from the germline V gene are GTSNPN and SVGIG (reference sequence). V shed 7 bases, J shed 0 bases, and the junction held 11 bases outside the gene matches. Written as DNA, the CDR3 is TGTGCCTATTGGGGGCCCGGGACAGGGGGCTCCTACGAGCAGTACTTC. Residues: CAYWGPGTGGSYEQYF.

The chain links TRBV5-1 to TRBJ1-1; D ambiguous. The CDR3 spans 14 residues. V gave up 4 bases and J gave up 5 bases, with 15 bases separating them. Germline CDR1 SGHRS, CDR2 YFSETQ. This CDR3 is CASSPTFFGTEAFF. In DNA form, the CDR3 reads TGCGCCAGCAGCCCTACGTTTTTCGGGACTGAAGCTTTCTTT.

The chain links TRBV5-1 to TRBJ1-1, with 11 bases aligning to TRBD1. Germline values: CDR1 SGHRS, CDR2 YFSETQ. The CDR3 covers 18 residues. V dropped 4 bases and J dropped 0; count of bases not matched to a gene: 11. The CDR3 coding sequence is TGCGCCAGCAGCCTGCCCTTGGACAGGGGGCCCGTGAACACTGAAGCTTTCTTT. As protein: CASSLPLDRGPVNTEAFF.

CDR3 nucleotide sequence: TGTGCCAGCAGTCTAGGGACAGACCAGCCCCAGCATTTT. Its protein is CASSLGTDQPQHF. V is TRBV2 and J is TRBJ1-5; 7 bases are shared with TRBD1. Germline loops: CDR1 SNHLY, CDR2 FYNNEI. The CDR3 has 13 residues. V gave up 5 bases and J gave up 7 bases; unmatched junction bases: 5.

This chain joins TRBV30 and TRBJ1-1; 10 positions match TRBD1. This CDR3 has 15 amino acids. Trimming removed 7 bases from V and 11 bases from J; junction bases left unmatched: 19. Germline CDR1 is GTSNPN and CDR2 is SVGIG (reference sequence). The CDR3 here is CAYAGTGAVRVLAFF. The DNA for the CDR3 is TGTGCCTACGCAGGGACAGGGGCCGTTAGAGTCTTGGCTTTCTTT. Based on the CDR3 plus reference TRBV30 and TRBJ1-1, the full variable domain is SQTIHQWPATLVQPVGSPLSLECTVEGTSNPNLYWYRQAAGRGLQLLFYSVGIGQISSEVPQNLSASRPQDRQFILSSKKLLLSDSGFYLCAYAGTGAVRVLAFFGQGTRLTVV.

The V gene is TRBV11-3, the J gene TRBJ2-1, with unresolved D. The V end was cut by 0 bases, the J end by 7 bases, with 7 bases between. CDR1 and CDR2 from the germline V gene are SGHNT and YENEEA. This CDR3 spans 13 amino acids. For the CDR3, the DNA is TGTGCCAGCAGCTTAGATCTTGTAAATGAGCAGTTCTTC. Translating it yields CASSLDLVNEQFF.

The chain has TRBV27 and TRBJ2-7; possibly TRBD2 for D (5 bases). CDR3 length: 14 amino acids. CDR1 and CDR2 (germline): MNHEY, SMNVEV (reference sequence). The V and J ends lost 3 bases and 3 bases respectively, with 12 bases between them. The CDR3 DNA follows: TGTGCCAGCAGTTTGACGGGGAGTTTCTACGAGCAGTACTTC. Translation: CASSLTGSFYEQYF.

The V gene is TRBV6-7, the J gene TRBJ2-5, with TRBD2 matching over 14 bases. TRBV6-7 is flagged as an ORF with uncertain function. Trimming removed 4 bases from V and 0 bases from J; junction bases left unmatched: 13. This CDR3 is built from 20 residues. The CDR3 bases are TGTGCCAGCAGTTCGCCCCCTCGGACTAGCGGGAGGCTCTACCAAGAGACCCAGTACTTC. It encodes CASSSPPRTSGRLYQETQYF.

V is TRBV7-9 and J is TRBJ2-7, with 9 positions matching TRBD2. The germline V gene has CDR1 SEHNR and CDR2 FQNEAQ (reference sequence). Trimming took 5 bases from V and 3 from J; bases not matched to a gene: 8. The CDR3 spans 15 residues. CDR3 sequence: CASSPRTSVIYEQYF. CDR3 nucleotide sequence: TGTGCCAGCAGCCCGAGGACTAGCGTTATCTACGAGCAGTACTTC.